The subject of this entry is one T cell receptor (beta chain). Its antigen is still unknown. Using immunoSEQ multiplex PCR, the repertoire was profiled, and TCRdb retains in-frame clones only, with some absent. The repertoire includes about 140,000 clones, around 90% of them detected once, and about 2% sits in the top ten. This sample was included in a study of T cell responses to AZD1222 COVID-19 vaccine. The CDR3 has 13 residues. The germline V gene has CDR1 LNHDA and CDR2 SQIVND (reference sequence). V lost 3 bases, J lost 3 bases, and 8 bases lay in between. Pooled samples include second doses given at about 4 or 12 weeks. Overall study results and limits: Females made up more of the donors, who were largely white British, and clonal diversity may have come out too low. The reported proportion of spike-specific TCRs targeting unmutated variant regions was nearly half. Samples come after the peak T cell response, not at day 14.

The material sequenced was peripheral blood, taken 28 days after the second AZD1222 dose. The source is an adult who received the AZD1222 COVID-19 vaccine. The rearrangement uses TRBV19 and TRBJ1-2; a possible D gene is TRBD1 (6 bases). In DNA, the CDR3 is TGTGCCAGTAGTATGGGGGGCGACTATGGCTACACCTTC. Protein: CASSMGGDYGYTF. The entire variable domain, with the rest obtained from reference TRBV19 and TRBJ1-2, is as follows: DGGITQSPKYLFRKEGQNVTLSCEQNLNHDAMYWYRQDPGQGLRLIYYSQIVNDFQKGDIAEGYSVSREKKESFPLTVTSAQKNPTAFYLCASSMGGDYGYTFGSGTRLTVV.